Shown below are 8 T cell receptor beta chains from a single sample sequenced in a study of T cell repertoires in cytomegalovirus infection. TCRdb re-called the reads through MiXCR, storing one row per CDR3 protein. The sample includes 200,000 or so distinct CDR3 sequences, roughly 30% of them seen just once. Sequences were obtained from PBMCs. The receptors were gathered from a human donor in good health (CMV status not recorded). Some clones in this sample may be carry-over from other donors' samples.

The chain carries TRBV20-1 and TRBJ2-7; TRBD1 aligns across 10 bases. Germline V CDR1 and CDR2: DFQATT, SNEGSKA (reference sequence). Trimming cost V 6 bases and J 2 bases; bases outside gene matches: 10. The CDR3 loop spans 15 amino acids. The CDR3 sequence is CSAPDRDRGTYEQYF. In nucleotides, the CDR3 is TGCAGTGCACCAGATAGGGACAGGGGCACCTACGAGCAGTACTTC.

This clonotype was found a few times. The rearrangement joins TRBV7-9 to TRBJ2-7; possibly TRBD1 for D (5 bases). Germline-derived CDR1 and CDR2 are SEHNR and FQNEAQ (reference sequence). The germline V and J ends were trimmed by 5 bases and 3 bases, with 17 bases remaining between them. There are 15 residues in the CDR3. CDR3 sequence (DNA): TGTGCCAGCAGCCACTACAGGCAGGGAAACTACGAGCAGTACTTC. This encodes CASSHYRQGNYEQYF.

This CDR3 reads CASSSGDDQPQHF. In DNA, the CDR3 is TGTGCCAGTAGTTCAGGGGACGATCAGCCCCAGCATTTT. The rearrangement uses TRBV19 and TRBJ1-5; maybe TRBD1 (6 bases). The V gene's germline CDR1 is LNHDA and CDR2 SQIVND (reference sequence). Trimming pared 5 bases from V and 5 bases from J, leaving 10 bases between. This CDR3 is built from 13 residues.

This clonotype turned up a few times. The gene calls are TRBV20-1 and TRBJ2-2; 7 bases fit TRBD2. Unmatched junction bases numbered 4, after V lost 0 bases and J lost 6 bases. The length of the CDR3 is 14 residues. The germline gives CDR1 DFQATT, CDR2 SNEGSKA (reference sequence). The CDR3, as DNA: TGCAGTGCTAGAGATCCCCTAGCGGCCGGGGAGCTGTTTTTT. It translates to CSARDPLAAGELFF.

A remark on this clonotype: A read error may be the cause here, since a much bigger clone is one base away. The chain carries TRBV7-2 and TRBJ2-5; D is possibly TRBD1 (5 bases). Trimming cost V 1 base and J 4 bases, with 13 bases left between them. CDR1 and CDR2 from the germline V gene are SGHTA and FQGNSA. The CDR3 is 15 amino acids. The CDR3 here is CASSLDARQGETQYF. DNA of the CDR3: TGTGCCAGCAGCTTAGACGCCAGGCAGGGAGAGACCCAGTACTTC. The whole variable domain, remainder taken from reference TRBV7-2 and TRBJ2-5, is GAGVSQSPSNKVTEKGKDVELRCDPISGHTALYWYRQSLGQGLEFLIYFQGNSAPDKSGLPSDRFSAERTGGSVSTLTIQRTQQEDSAVYLCASSLDARQGETQYFGPGTRLLVL.

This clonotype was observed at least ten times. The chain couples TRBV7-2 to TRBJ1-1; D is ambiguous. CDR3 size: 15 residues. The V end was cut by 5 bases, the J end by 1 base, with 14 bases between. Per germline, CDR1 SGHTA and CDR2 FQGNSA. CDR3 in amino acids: CASSPVVAGNTEAFF. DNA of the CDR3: TGTGCCAGCAGCCCAGTCGTCGCAGGGAACACTGAAGCTTTCTTT. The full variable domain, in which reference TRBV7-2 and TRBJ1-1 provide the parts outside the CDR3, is GAGVSQSPSNKVTEKGKDVELRCDPISGHTALYWYRQSLGQGLEFLIYFQGNSAPDKSGLPSDRFSAERTGGSVSTLTIQRTQQEDSAVYLCASSPVVAGNTEAFFGQGTRLTVV.

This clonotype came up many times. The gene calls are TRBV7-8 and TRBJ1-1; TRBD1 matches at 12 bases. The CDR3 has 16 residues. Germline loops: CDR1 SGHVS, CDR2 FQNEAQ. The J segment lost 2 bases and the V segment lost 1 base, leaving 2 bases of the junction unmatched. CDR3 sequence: CASSLGGTGGNTEAFF. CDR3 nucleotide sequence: TGTGCCAGCAGCTTAGGAGGGACAGGGGGCAACACTGAAGCTTTCTTT. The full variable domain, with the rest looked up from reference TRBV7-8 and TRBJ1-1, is GAGVSQSPRYKVAKRGQDVALRCDPISGHVSLFWYQQALGQGPEFLTYFQNEAQLDKSGLPSDRFFAERPEGSVSTLKIQRTQQEDSAVYLCASSLGGTGGNTEAFFGQGTRLTVV.

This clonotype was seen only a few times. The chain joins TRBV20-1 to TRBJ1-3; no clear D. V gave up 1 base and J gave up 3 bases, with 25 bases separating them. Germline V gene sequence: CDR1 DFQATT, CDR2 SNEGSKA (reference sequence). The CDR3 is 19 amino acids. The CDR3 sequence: CSARAPTGMGKVLGNTIYF. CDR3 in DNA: TGCAGTGCTAGAGCCCCAACGGGTATGGGCAAGGTGCTTGGAAACACCATATATTTT.